This T cell receptor beta chain came from a study of blood T cell repertoires in COVID-19. Study-wide background: The origin of the acute and convalescent COVID-19 samples was the United States, Italy and Spain.

This CDR3 region has 14 residues. The ends were cut back, 0 bases at V and 5 bases at J, with 8 bases in the middle. CDR1 is SGHRS, CDR2 YFSETQ, per germline. Living in about two dozen US areas, the participants were between about 18 and 100 years of age. In the authors' methods: Estimation of nucleated cell counts was performed using reference gene primer amplification. TCRdb keeps only in-frame clones here, not all; method: immunoSEQ multiplex PCR. V, J and clone size were drawn from that table, and D and trimming were deduced from the DNA. The sample holds 250,000 or so clones, 80% to 90% seen once.

This chain uses TRBV5-1 with TRBJ2-2; D gene uncertain. Source material: PBMCs or T cells enriched from blood (not recorded which). The receptor comes from a woman aged 30 to 39 with acute COVID-19. The DNA of the CDR3 is TGCGCCAGCAGCTTGGGACAAGATACCGGGGAGCTGTTTTTT. This encodes CASSLGQDTGELFF.